This T cell receptor beta chain was recorded in a study of early T cells in non-severe SARS-CoV-2 infection. Overall study context: Unsorted whole-blood RNA was sequenced in bulk, leaving chains unpaired.

Attachment of unique molecular identifiers was made to individual cDNA molecules. Each CDR3 protein is one row after TCRdb ran MiXCR on the 5' RACE reads. The table lists 90,000 to 120,000 distinct CDR3 sequences, approximately 10% of them singletons. CDR3 size: 14 residues. V was clipped by 5 bases and J by 8 bases, with 18 bases between them. Sequenced: whole blood. The V gene is TRBV12-3 or TRBV12-4, the J gene TRBJ1-2; D gene unclear. This receptor was taken from an adult who was a healthcare worker with PCR-confirmed SARS-CoV-2 infection or an uninfected control (not recorded which). The CDR3 region is CASSPLRTPGGYTF. The CDR3 DNA reads as TGTGCCAGCAGTCCTCTTAGGACGCCAGGCGGCTACACCTTC.